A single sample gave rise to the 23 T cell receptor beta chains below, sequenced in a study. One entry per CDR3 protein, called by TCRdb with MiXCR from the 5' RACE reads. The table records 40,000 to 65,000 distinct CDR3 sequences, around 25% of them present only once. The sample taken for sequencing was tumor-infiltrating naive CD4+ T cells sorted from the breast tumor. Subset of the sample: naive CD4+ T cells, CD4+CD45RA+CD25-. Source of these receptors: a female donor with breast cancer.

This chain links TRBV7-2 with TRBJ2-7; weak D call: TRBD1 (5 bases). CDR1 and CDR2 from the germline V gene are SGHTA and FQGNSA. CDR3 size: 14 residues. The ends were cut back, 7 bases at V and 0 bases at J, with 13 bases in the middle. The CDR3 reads CASTTDYSSYEQYF. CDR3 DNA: TGTGCCAGCACGACAGATTATTCCTCCTACGAGCAGTACTTC.

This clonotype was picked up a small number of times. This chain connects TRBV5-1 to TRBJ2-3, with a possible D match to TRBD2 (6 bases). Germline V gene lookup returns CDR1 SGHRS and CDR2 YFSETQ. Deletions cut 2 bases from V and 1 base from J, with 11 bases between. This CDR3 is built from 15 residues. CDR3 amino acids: CASSFGGRGTDTQYF. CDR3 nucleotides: TGCGCCAGCAGCTTCGGGGGAAGGGGCACAGATACGCAGTATTTT.

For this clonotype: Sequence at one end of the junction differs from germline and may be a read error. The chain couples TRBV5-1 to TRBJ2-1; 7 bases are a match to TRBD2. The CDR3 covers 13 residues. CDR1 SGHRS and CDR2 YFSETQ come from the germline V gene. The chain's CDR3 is CASSPPEAGDLRF. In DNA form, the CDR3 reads TGCGCCAGCAGCCCTCCGGAGGCGGGAGATTTACGCTTC.

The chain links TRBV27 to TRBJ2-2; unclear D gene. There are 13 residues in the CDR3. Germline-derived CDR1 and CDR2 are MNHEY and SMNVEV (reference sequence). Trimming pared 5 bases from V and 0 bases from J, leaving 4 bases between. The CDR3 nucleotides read TGTGCCAGCAGTCCCGCGAACACCGGGGAGCTGTTTTTT. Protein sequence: CASSPANTGELFF.

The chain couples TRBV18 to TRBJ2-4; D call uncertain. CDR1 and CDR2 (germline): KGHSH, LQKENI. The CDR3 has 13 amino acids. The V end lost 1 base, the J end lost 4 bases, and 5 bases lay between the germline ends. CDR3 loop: CASSPLGKNIQYF. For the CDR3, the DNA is TGTGCCAGCTCACCACTGGGAAAAAACATTCAGTACTTC.

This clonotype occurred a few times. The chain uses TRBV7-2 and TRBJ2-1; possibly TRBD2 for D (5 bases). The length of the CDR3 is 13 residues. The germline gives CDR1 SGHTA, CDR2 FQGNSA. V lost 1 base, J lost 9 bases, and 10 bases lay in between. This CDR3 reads CASSLVFSGEQFF. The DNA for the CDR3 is TGTGCCAGCAGCTTAGTGTTCAGCGGTGAGCAGTTCTTC.

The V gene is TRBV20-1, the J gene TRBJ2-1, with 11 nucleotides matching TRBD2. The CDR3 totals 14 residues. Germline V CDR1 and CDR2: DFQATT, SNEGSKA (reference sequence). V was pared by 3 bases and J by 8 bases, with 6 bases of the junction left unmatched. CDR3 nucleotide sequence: TGCAGTGCTAGGGGATTTAGCGGGAGGGATGAGCAGTTCTTC. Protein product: CSARGFSGRDEQFF.

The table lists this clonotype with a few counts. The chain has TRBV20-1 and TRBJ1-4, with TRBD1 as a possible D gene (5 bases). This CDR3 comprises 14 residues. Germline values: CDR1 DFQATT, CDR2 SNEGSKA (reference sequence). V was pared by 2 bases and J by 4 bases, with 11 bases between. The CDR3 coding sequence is TGCAGTGCTAGACCAGGAGGGGATAATGAAAAACTGTTTTTT. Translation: CSARPGGDNEKLFF.

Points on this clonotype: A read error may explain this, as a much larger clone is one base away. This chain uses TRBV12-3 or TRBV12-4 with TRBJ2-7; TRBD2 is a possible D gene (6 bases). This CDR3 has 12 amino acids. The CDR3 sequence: CAGSLGTYEQYF. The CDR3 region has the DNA TGTGCCGGCAGTTTAGGGACTTACGAGCAGTACTTC.

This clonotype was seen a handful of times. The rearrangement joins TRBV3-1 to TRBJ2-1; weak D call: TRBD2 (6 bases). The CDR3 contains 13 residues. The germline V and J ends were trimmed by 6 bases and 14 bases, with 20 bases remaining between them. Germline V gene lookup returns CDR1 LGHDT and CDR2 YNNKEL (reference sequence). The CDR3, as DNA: TGTGCCAGCAGTTCAAGAGGGAGCGGAGGGGAGTTCTTC. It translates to CASSSRGSGGEFF.

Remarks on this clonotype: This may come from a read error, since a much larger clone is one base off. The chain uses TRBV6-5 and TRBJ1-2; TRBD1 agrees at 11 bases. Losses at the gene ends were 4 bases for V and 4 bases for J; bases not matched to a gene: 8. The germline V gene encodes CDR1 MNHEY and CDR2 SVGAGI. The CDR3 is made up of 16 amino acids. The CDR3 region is CASSCIRTGGSYGYTF. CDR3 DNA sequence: TGTGCCAGCAGTTGTATACGGACAGGGGGCAGCTATGGCTACACCTTC.

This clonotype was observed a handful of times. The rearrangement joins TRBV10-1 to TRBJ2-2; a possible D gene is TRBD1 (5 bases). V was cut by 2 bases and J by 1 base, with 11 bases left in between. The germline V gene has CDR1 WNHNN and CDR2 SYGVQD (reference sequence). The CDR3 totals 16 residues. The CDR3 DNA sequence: TGCGCCAGCAGTGAGACAGGTCACGGGAACACCGGGGAGCTGTTTTTT. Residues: CASSETGHGNTGELFF.

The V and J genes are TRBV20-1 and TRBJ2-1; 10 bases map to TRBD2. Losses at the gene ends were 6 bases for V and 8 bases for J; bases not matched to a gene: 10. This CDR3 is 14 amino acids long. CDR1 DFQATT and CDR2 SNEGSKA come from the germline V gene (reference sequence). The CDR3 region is CSALRLAGQHEQFF. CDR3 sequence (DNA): TGCAGTGCCCTCCGACTAGCGGGCCAACATGAGCAGTTCTTC.

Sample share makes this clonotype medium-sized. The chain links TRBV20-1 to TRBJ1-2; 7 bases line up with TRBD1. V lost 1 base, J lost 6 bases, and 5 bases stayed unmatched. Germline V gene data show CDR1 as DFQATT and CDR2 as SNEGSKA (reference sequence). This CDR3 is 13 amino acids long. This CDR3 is CSARGGTEDGYTF. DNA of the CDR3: TGCAGTGCTAGAGGTGGGACAGAAGATGGCTACACCTTC.

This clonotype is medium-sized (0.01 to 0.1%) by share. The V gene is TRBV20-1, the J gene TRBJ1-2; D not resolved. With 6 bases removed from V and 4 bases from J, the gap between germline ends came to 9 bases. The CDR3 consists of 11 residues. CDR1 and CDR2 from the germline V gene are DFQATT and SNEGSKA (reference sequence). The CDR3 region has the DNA TGCAGTGCCCACACCGGCTATGGCTACACCTTC. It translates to CSAHTGYGYTF.

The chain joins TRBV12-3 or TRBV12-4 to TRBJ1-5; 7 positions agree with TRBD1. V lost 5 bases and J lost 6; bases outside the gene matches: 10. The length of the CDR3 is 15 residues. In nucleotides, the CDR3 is TGTGCCAGCAGTCTGTCAGGGGGGCTGGCTCAGCCCCAGCATTTT. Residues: CASSLSGGLAQPQHF.

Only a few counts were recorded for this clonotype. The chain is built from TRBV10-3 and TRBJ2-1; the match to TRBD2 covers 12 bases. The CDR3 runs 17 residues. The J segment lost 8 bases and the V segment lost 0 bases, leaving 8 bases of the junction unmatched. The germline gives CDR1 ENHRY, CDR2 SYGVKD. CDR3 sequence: CAISESRTSGKNHEQFF. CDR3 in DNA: TGTGCCATCAGTGAGTCCCGGACTAGCGGGAAAAACCATGAGCAGTTCTTC.

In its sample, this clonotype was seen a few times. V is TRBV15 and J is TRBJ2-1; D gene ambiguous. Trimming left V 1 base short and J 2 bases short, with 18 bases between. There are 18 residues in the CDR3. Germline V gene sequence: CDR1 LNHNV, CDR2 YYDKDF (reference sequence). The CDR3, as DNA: TGTGCCACCAGCAGAGTAGGCGTTGGGATAGGTCCCTACAATGAGCAGTTCTTC. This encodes CATSRVGVGIGPYNEQFF.

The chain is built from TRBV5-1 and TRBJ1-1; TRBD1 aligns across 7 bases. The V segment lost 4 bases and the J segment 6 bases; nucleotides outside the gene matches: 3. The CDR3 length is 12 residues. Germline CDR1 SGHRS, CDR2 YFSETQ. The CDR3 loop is CASSPRGAEAFF. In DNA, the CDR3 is TGCGCCAGCAGCCCCAGGGGGGCTGAAGCTTTCTTT.

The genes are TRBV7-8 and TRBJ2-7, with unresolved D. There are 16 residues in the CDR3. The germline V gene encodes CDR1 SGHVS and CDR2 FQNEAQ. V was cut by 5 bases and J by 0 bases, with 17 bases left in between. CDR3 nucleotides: TGTGCCAGCAGCCCCCTAGGCCCAAGGAGCTCCTACGAGCAGTACTTC. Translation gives CASSPLGPRSSYEQYF.

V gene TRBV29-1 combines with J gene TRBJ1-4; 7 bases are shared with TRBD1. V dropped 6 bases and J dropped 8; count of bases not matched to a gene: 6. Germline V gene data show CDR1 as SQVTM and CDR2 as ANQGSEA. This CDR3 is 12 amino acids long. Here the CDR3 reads CSVRQGEEKLFF. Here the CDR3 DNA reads TGCAGCGTCCGACAGGGTGAAGAAAAACTGTTTTTT.

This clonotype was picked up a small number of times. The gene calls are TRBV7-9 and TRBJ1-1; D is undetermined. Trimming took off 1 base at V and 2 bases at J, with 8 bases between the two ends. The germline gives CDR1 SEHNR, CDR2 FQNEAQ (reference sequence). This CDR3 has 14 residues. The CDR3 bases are TGTGCCAGCAGCTTAGTAGCCAGCAACACTGAAGCTTTCTTT. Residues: CASSLVASNTEAFF.

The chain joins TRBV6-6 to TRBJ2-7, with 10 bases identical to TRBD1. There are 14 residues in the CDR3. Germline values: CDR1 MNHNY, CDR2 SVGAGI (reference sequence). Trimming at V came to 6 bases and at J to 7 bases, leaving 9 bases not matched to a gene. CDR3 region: CASRSGTGVWEQYF. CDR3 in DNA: TGTGCCAGCAGAAGCGGGACAGGGGTTTGGGAGCAGTACTTC.